The clone carrying this T cell receptor beta chain was detected only a few times. This sample is part of a study of T-cell memory formation after mild COVID-19. TCRdb fed the 5' RACE reads into MiXCR, producing one record per CDR3 protein. This repertoire shows roughly 250,000 distinct CDR3 sequences, approximately 15% found once; its top ten account for 20% to 25%. V dropped 6 bases and J dropped 4; count of bases not matched to a gene: 8. Looked up from germline, CDR1 is SQVTM and CDR2 is ANQGSEA. The CDR3 is 13 residues long. The sequence came from a man aged 18 to 30 who had mild COVID-19 (a few samples of this study predate the infection). Cell type and time point are not known. Sequencing input: PBMCs or a T cell subset sorted from them (not recorded which). This chain connects TRBV29-1 to TRBJ1-1; 7 positions match TRBD1. CDR3 DNA sequence: TGCAGCGTCCTCCTCTACAGGGGCACTGAAGCTTTCTTT. As protein: CSVLLYRGTEAFF.